This entry is about one TCR beta chain. The specificity of this receptor is unknown. Within one base of it there is no much larger clone, and no base qualities were kept. The germline V gene supplies CDR1 SGHTA and CDR2 FQGNSA. At the junction V is shortened by 6 bases and J by 5 bases; bases outside the gene matches: 5. The CDR3 runs 14 residues from the cysteine to the phenylalanine. The DNA shown is the 42-base CDR3, in frame from base 1. The sample belongs to a study of blood T cells in healthy people across ages (dated by TCRdb to 2015 to 2017). Concerning the study at large: In model experiments, template switching captured about one uniquely barcoded TCR beta cDNA molecule for every two T cells. Age-related changes in TCR beta repertoire diversity were measured in the study by deep sequencing normalized with unique cDNA molecular identifiers. Donors were grouped into four age groups: young (average 16 years), middle-aged (39), aged (62) and long-lived (around 80). To avoid experimental bias, donors of different ages were spread randomly across the sequencing lanes. Two additional independent replicas of 1 million unique cDNA reads from the same blood draw were analyzed for two donors (one aged 18 to 29 and one aged 80 or older).

The method behind the library was 5' RACE. The sequencer was an Illumina HiSeq 2500. The second PCR ran for roughly 7 to 11 cycles and used a J-beta primer mix along with a sample-barcoded 5' primer. A template-switch 5' adaptor carrying 12 random nucleotides introduced a unique molecular identifier onto each TCR beta cDNA molecule. At least 2.5 million CDR3-containing paired-end reads were obtained from each sample. First-strand cDNA synthesis was performed from all RNA using the Mint cDNA synthesis kit, with priming by a TRBC-specific oligonucleotide. Following uracil-DNA glycosylase treatment, a first 18-cycle PCR with universal primers M1SS and BC2_uni_R was performed on all cDNA. The study's processing was this. For normalization, 1 million high-quality reads were randomly selected from each sample, with every read carrying a distinct molecular identifier. Reads sharing molecular identifiers were discarded rather than binned into consensus sequences. MiTCR, run with a Q25 quality threshold and the strictest error-elimination algorithm, handled CDR3 identification, clonotype clustering and error correction. A nonparametric unseen species model with Euler transformation was used to estimate a lower bound on total TCR beta diversity. The public reads were reprocessed in TCRdb via fastp at Q25 and MiXCR, keeping in-frame beta chains. Identical CDR3 protein sequences are pooled into one entry, listed with their most common genes and DNA. The V and J calls were determined by TCRdb, not by the authors. For this sample the table gives hundreds of thousands of distinct CDR3 sequences, of which just over 55% were detected only once. 20% to 30% of the sample is in the top ten clones.

Results the study describes overall, beyond this receptor: As age increased, observed TCR beta diversity per million T cells dropped in a roughly linear way, and a significant reduction was already evident by age 40. Since profiling was done on bulk unsorted PBMCs, naive and antigen-experienced compartments could not be conclusively compared. The long-lived group showed more naive CD4+ T cells, fewer expanded clones and increased TCR diversity than the aged group, suggesting age selection. There was a strong correlation between observed TCR beta diversity and the percentage of naive T cells measured by flow cytometry. Estimates of total diversity based on one million sequenced T cells were regarded as lower bounds and as underestimates. Donor CMV infection status was unknown, potentially confounding age-related changes in expanded clonotypes.

The roughly 39 donors, aged about 6 to 95 years, were systemically healthy Caucasian individuals from Russia. Approximately 11 milliliters of peripheral blood were drawn from each donor into EDTA-treated Vacutainer tubes. Ficoll-Paque density-gradient centrifugation was used to isolate PBMCs, with at least 6 million obtained per sample. Total RNA, at least 5 micrograms per sample, was extracted from PBMCs with Trizol reagent. For every donor, flow cytometry on a PBMC aliquot measured the percentage of naive CD45RAhigh/CD27high T cells. The specimen sequenced was blood. The rearranged chain carries TRBV7-2 and TRBJ2-5, with TRBD2 matching 11 junction bases. The sequence was collected from a middle-aged man in good health. CDR3 region: CASRLAGAGETQYF. The sequence in DNA is TGTGCCAGCAGACTAGCGGGAGCTGGTGAGACCCAGTACTTC.